These T cell receptor beta chains were read from a single sample in a study of CD8 T cells in Susac syndrome. MiXCR, applied by TCRdb to the immunoSEQ multiplex PCR reads, yields one record per CDR3 protein. The sample gives about 120,000 distinct CDR3 sequences, just over 95% of which show up once; 0.11% to 0.15% is in the top ten. Material for sequencing was CD4+ T cells from PBMCs. The receptors were gathered from a human donor with Susac syndrome. Both conserved end residues are part of each CDR3. A D gene is named only where the DNA matches it firmly. Only part of the rows carry a size: once, few, many, or a class if the clone is expanded.

>TRBJ2-5|TRBV15|NA|NA
TGTGCCACCAGCAGAACCCCTGGGGGGCAAGAGACCCAGTACTTC
CATSRTPGGQETQYF
>TRBJ2-7|TRBV3-1|NA|TRBD2
TGTGCCAGCGGGACTAGCGGGGCTTACGAGCAGTACTTC
CASGTSGAYEQYF
>TRBJ2-3|TRBV7-2|once|NA
TGTGCCAGCACCCCTCTCACAGATACGCAGTATTTT
CASTPLTDTQYF
>TRBJ2-1|TRBV3-1|NA|NA
TGTGCCAGCAGCCACAGGACAGCCCAGGCTTACAATGAGCAGTTCTTC
CASSHRTAQAYNEQFF
>TRBJ2-5|TRBV2|once|NA
TGTGCCAGCAATCGGTGGAAGAGTGAGACCCAGTACTTC
CASNRWKSETQYF
>TRBJ2-1|TRBV12-3/TRBV12-4|NA|NA
TGTGCCAGCAGGCCACGGCTAGCGCTGAGCTCCTACAATGAGCAGTTCTTC
CASRPRLALSSYNEQFF
>TRBJ2-1|TRBV9|once|TRBD2
TGTGCCAGCAGCGAGGTCCGGACTAGCGGGAGAGGGGAGCAGTTCTTC
CASSEVRTSGRGEQFF
>TRBJ1-5|TRBV4-1|NA|NA
TGCGCCAGCAGCCAAGACGAACAGGGAAAGGAAAATCAGCCCCAGCATTTT
CASSQDEQGKENQPQHF
>TRBJ2-5|TRBV20-1|NA|NA
TGCAGTGCTAGAGGGTCAGGACAAGAGACCCAGTACTTC
CSARGSGQETQYF
>TRBJ2-6|TRBV20-1|NA|TRBD1
TGCAGTGCTCCGACAGGGGGGAACTTTGGGGCCAACGTCCTGACTTTC
CSAPTGGNFGANVLTF
>TRBJ2-7|TRBV5-6|once|NA
TGTGCCAGCAGGTTGACGGGACGGTACTACGAGCAGTACTTC
CASRLTGRYYEQYF
>TRBJ2-7|TRBV29-1|NA|NA
TGCAGCGTTGGAGGAGGTGCAGGGAGCCACGAGCAGTACTTC
CSVGGGAGSHEQYF
>TRBJ2-5|TRBV2|NA|TRBD2
TGTGCCAGCCGCGAGCGGGAGGCACAAGAGACCCAGTACTTC
CASREREAQETQYF
>TRBJ2-5|TRBV29-1|once|NA
TGCAGCGCCCGAGCAGGAGGGCCGTGGGAGACCCAGTACTTC
CSARAGGPWETQYF
>TRBJ2-1|TRBV5-1|NA|TRBD2
TGCGCCAGCAGCTTGGACGCGGGAGCTTACAATGAGCAGTTCTTC
CASSLDAGAYNEQFF
>TRBJ2-7|TRBV28|NA|TRBD1
TGTGCCAGCACCCGGGACAGCTACTCCTACGAGCAGTACTTC
CASTRDSYSYEQYF
>TRBJ1-1|TRBV29-1|NA|NA
TGCAGCGTTGAGGAGGGACGGCCCGGGACTGAAGCTTTCTTT
CSVEEGRPGTEAFF
>TRBJ2-4|TRBV7-9|NA|NA
TGTGCCAGCAGCCCTCGTGGAGACCTCAAAAACATTCAGTACTTC
CASSPRGDLKNIQYF
>TRBJ2-5|TRBV4-1|NA|NA
TGCGCCAGCAGCCAAGTGGGTACTAGGCTAGAGACCCAGTACTTC
CASSQVGTRLETQYF
>TRBJ1-5|TRBV6-5|NA|TRBD1
TGTGCCAGCAGCCCAGACAGGGTTAGGAATCAGCCCCAGCATTTT
CASSPDRVRNQPQHF
>TRBJ2-7|TRBV30|NA|NA
TGTGCCTGGGCCGGGGACAAAATAGCCTACGAGCAGTACTTC
CAWAGDKIAYEQYF